Detailed here is one T cell receptor beta chain. Time point meaning: blood 4 weeks post-SBRT, at nephrectomy. Described treatment: 15 Gy SBRT to primary tumor, nephrectomy 4 weeks later. Here immunoSEQ multiplex PCR was the method, and the copy in TCRdb shows in-frame clones only, minus some. Of about 150,000 clones listed, about 86% are singletons. The CDR3 is 14 amino acids. Germline CDR1 MNHNS, CDR2 SASEGT. Trimming removed 1 base at V and 3 bases at J, with 9 bases between. The sample is drawn from a study of radiation and T cells in renal cell carcinoma. This chain joins TRBV6-1 and TRBJ1-1; D remains unclear. This TCR was sampled from a woman between 50 and 59 years old with renal cell carcinoma. The source was blood, collected from a patient whose treatment included radiotherapy and nephrectomy. CDR3 nucleotides: TGTGCCAGCAGTGAAGTGCACGGGGACACTGAAGCTTTCTTT. Translated: CASSEVHGDTEAFF.